This paragraph covers one T cell receptor beta chain sequence. Its specificity is not known. Extraction of RNA preceded its reverse transcription into cDNA, which served as the sequencing template. Using immunoSEQ multiplex PCR, the repertoire was profiled, and TCRdb retains in-frame clones only, with some absent. The sample carries about 120,000 clones, about 50% recorded once. This sample is part of a study of CD8+ T cells in alopecia areata. Study-wide results and limits: In patients, TCRs were shared less clearly than in mice, and HLA may possibly be involved.

The length of the CDR3 is 15 residues. Germline CDR1 and CDR2: SGHDT and YYEEEE. V was cut by 0 bases and J by 6 bases, with 15 bases left in between. The source is a human donor with alopecia areata. The source material was NKG2D-low CD8+ T cells sorted from blood. The gene calls are TRBV5-6 and TRBJ1-2; unclear D gene. The CDR3 nucleotides are TGTGCCAGCAGCTTGGGAGAGGGTTTTGGCCATGGCTACACCTTC. Residues: CASSLGEGFGHGYTF.